This T cell receptor (beta chain) stems from a study of chemoradiotherapy in HPV16-positive cancers. Study-level points and caveats: During treatment, candidate HPV-specific clones and E7-related motifs expanded in tumor. For HPV16-positive patients, expanding HPV-responsive T cells associated with longer recurrence-free survival.

The repertoire was sequenced with immunoSEQ multiplex PCR; TCRdb's copy has only in-frame clones and lacks some. The table has about 35,000 clones, around 80% seen once; the top ten hold 3.8%. The CDR3 extends over 14 amino acids. Germline CDR1 and CDR2: LNHDA and SQIVND (reference sequence). V was cut by 6 bases and J by 0 bases, with 12 bases left in between. This clone was seen only a few times. Its antigen is not known. The rearrangement links TRBV19 to TRBJ2-7; no clear D gene. The TCR comes from a human donor with HPV-associated anogenital cancer. Source: blood, taken from a patient who underwent chemoradiotherapy. CDR3 nucleotides: TGTGCCAGTAGAACGACCGAGAGCTCCTACGAGCAGTACTTC. Translation: CASRTTESSYEQYF.